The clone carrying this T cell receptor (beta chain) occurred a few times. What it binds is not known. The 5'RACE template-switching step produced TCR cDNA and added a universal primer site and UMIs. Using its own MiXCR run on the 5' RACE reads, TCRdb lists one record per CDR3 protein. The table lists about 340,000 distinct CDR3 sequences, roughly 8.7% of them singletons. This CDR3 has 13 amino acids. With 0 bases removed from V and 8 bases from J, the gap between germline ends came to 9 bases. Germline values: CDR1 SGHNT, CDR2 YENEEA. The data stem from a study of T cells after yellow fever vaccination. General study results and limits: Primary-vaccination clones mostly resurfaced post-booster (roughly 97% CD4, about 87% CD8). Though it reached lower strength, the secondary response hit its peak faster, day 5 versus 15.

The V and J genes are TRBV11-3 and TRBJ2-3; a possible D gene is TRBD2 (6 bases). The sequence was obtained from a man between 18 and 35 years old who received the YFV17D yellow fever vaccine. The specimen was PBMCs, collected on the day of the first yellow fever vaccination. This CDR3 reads CASSLDPGGTQYF. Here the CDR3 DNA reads TGTGCCAGCAGCTTAGATCCCGGGGGTACGCAGTATTTT.